A selection of T cell receptor beta chains follows, all from one sample in a study of OX40 agonist ivuxolimab in advanced cancers. The assay was immunoSEQ multiplex PCR, and TCRdb's table has in-frame clones only and misses some. The sample consists of roughly 80,000 clones, about four fifths of them appearing once. The sample here was CD4+ or CD8+ T cells sorted from blood, taken in a trial of the OX40 agonist ivuxolimab. These receptors came from an adult with an advanced solid tumor such as melanoma, head and neck, liver or kidney cancer. The CDR3 runs from the conserved cysteine through the conserved F or W. D genes are given only for firm matches. Expanded clones are given a class, and other clones once, few, many or no size at all.

>-|TRBJ2-1|-|TRBV4-3
TGCGCCAGCAGCCAAGATTGGCAACACAATGAGCAGTTCTTC
CASSQDWQHNEQFF
>-|TRBJ2-5|-|TRBV7-9
TGTGCCAGCAGCCGCAGTGGGGCTAAGTACCAAGAGACCCAGTACTTC
CASSRSGAKYQETQYF
>TRBD1|TRBJ2-5|-|TRBV7-3
TGTGCCAGCAGCTTAACGACAGGGGGTAAGGAGACCCAGTACTTC
CASSLTTGGKETQYF
>-|TRBJ2-1|-|TRBV7-9
TGTGCCAGCAGCTTGAAGGGGCGGGATGAGCAGTTCTTC
CASSLKGRDEQFF
>-|TRBJ2-4|-|TRBV6-6
TGTGCCAGCCGGGGGTACGGTAATCAGTACTTC
CASRGYGNQYF
>-|TRBJ1-5|-|TRBV7-2
TGTGCCAGCAGCTTAGGACAGAACTCGGTTCAGCCCCAGCATTTT
CASSLGQNSVQPQHF
>-|TRBJ2-1|-|TRBV6-6
TGTGCCAGCGAAGGGTCTCACAATGAGCAGTTCTTC
CASEGSHNEQFF
>TRBD2|TRBJ2-3|-|TRBV28
TGTGCCAGCAGTTTCTCTAGCGGGGGGGCCTGGGATACGCAGTATTTT
CASSFSSGGAWDTQYF
>-|TRBJ1-1|-|TRBV19
TGTGCCAGTACCCCCCGACGGGCCAGTGAAGCTTTCTTT
CASTPRRASEAFF
>-|TRBJ1-5|-|TRBV7-2
TGTGCCAGCAGCCTTGGGGAGGGTACTTTTAGCAATCAGCCCCAGCATTTT
CASSLGEGTFSNQPQHF
>-|TRBJ1-5|-|TRBV15
TGTGCCACCAGCAGAGATCTACTTCAGCCCCAGCATTTT
CATSRDLLQPQHF
>-|TRBJ1-2|-|TRBV4-3
TGCGCCAGCAGCCAAGATCTGGAGGCGGGGGGCTACACCTTC
CASSQDLEAGGYTF
>-|TRBJ2-7|-|TRBV5-1
TGCGCCAGCACCCTCTCCGCAGCCTCCTACGAGCAGTACTTC
CASTLSAASYEQYF
>-|TRBJ1-6|few|TRBV21-1
TGTGCCAGCAGCAAATGGCAGGGGGCACCCCTCCACTTT
CASSKWQGAPLHF
>-|TRBJ1-2|-|TRBV28
TGTGCCAGCAGTCTAACAAAAATTAACTATGGCTACACCTTC
CASSLTKINYGYTF
>-|TRBJ1-2|-|TRBV7-8
TGTGCCAGCAGTAGGTCCCGTGACCCCTATGGCTACACCTTC
CASSRSRDPYGYTF
>-|TRBJ1-6|few|TRBV7-8
TGTGCCAGCAGCTTAGTGGAGACAGCACCCCTCCACTTT
CASSLVETAPLHF
>TRBD2|TRBJ2-2|-|TRBV7-2
TGTGCCAGCAGCAGAGCGGGGGGGCTGACCGGGGAGCTGTTTTTT
CASSRAGGLTGELFF
>TRBD1|TRBJ2-2|once|TRBV27
TGTGCCAGCAGTATAATACAGGGGGCAAAAACCGGGGAGCTGTTTTTT
CASSIIQGAKTGELFF
>-|TRBJ2-7|-|TRBV2
TGTGCCAGCACCCAGACACAAACCTACGAGCAGTACTTC
CASTQTQTYEQYF
>TRBD1|TRBJ1-1|-|TRBV7-2
TGTGCCAGCAGCTTAGCGAGTACAGGGGGGAACACTGAAGCTTTCTTT
CASSLASTGGNTEAFF
>-|TRBJ2-3|-|TRBV28
TGTGCCAGCAGGATCCCGGGGAGCACAGATACGCAGTATTTT
CASRIPGSTDTQYF
>-|TRBJ1-1|few|TRBV5-6
TGTGCCAGCAGCTTGGGGGTCGGGGGTCGGACTGAAGCTTTCTTT
CASSLGVGGRTEAFF
>TRBD1|TRBJ1-1|-|TRBV18
TGTGCCAGCTCAGGGACAGTTGGTCTCAACACTGAAGCTTTCTTT
CASSGTVGLNTEAFF
>-|TRBJ1-5|-|TRBV16
TGTGCCAGCAGCCAATCAAGGGGCGATGGCAATCAGCCCCAGCATTTT
CASSQSRGDGNQPQHF
>-|TRBJ2-5|-|TRBV4-2
TGTGCCAGCAGCCAAGATGGAAGCGGCCCAGAGGAGACCCAGTACTTC
CASSQDGSGPEETQYF
>-|TRBJ2-1|-|TRBV4-2
TGTGCCAGCAGCCGGGACCCAGGGAATGAGCAGTTCTTC
CASSRDPGNEQFF
>TRBD1|TRBJ1-3|-|TRBV10-3
TGTGCCATCAGTCTAGACAGGGGGACCATATATTTT
CAISLDRGTIYF
>-|TRBJ2-1|-|TRBV27
TGTGCCAGCAGTTTCTACAATGAGCAGTTCTTC
CASSFYNEQFF
>TRBD2|TRBJ2-3|-|TRBV6-1
TGTGCCAGCGTGAGCGGGGCAGATACGCAGTATTTT
CASVSGADTQYF
>TRBD2|TRBJ2-3|-|TRBV5-4
TGTGCCAGCAGCGGGATTAGCGGGGGGTTCACAGATACGCAGTATTTT
CASSGISGGFTDTQYF
>-|TRBJ2-7|-|TRBV7-2
TGTGCCAGCAGCCTGGGAGGTTACTACGAGCAGTACTTC
CASSLGGYYEQYF
>-|TRBJ2-3|-|TRBV7-2
TGTGCCAGCAGCTTCACAGGGGATACGCAGTATTTT
CASSFTGDTQYF
>TRBD1|TRBJ2-7|once|TRBV11-2
TGTGCCAGCAGCCTACGGGACAGATCCAACCCGCGGACCGACTACGAGCAGTACTTC
CASSLRDRSNPRTDYEQYF
>-|TRBJ1-2|-|TRBV21-1
TGTGCCAGCAGCAATTCGGACAGCTATGGCTACACCTTC
CASSNSDSYGYTF
>-|TRBJ1-2|-|TRBV28
TGTGCCAGCACCGCAGGGTCAAGTGGCTACACCTTC
CASTAGSSGYTF
>-|TRBJ1-6|-|TRBV5-1
TGCGCCAGCAGCCTCCAGGGTGGTAATTCACCCCTCCACTTT
CASSLQGGNSPLHF
>TRBD1|TRBJ1-5|-|TRBV9
TGTGCCAGCAGCGTGGCAGGGGGCGACCCCCAGCATTTT
CASSVAGGDPQHF
>-|TRBJ1-2|-|TRBV6-6
TGTGCCAGCAAACAGGGAGGGGGCTACACCTTC
CASKQGGGYTF
>-|TRBJ2-1|-|TRBV19
TGTGCCAGTAGAGGCCCTCCGGGTGGGCCCTCCTACAATGAGCAGTTCTTC
CASRGPPGGPSYNEQFF
>-|TRBJ1-1|-|TRBV4-1
TGCGCCAGCAGCCGCCCCGGGCCTGAAGCTTTCTTT
CASSRPGPEAFF
>-|TRBJ1-5|-|TRBV19
TGTGCCAGTAGTCAACTCCCGGGTCCATCTTCTTTTCATAGCAATCAGCCCCAGCATTTT
CASSQLPGPSSFHSNQPQHF
>-|TRBJ2-4|-|TRBV6-5
TGTGCCAGCGCGGGACAAGCCAAAAACATTCAGTACTTC
CASAGQAKNIQYF
>-|TRBJ2-2|-|TRBV7-2
TGTGCCAGCAGCACGAACGCGAACACCGGGGAGCTGTTTTTT
CASSTNANTGELFF
>TRBD2|TRBJ2-7|once|TRBV5-1
TGCGCCAGCAGCGAAACTAGCGACGAGCAGTACTTC
CASSETSDEQYF
>-|TRBJ1-1|-|TRBV10-3
TGTGCCATCAGTTGGGGGGACACTGAAGCTTTCTTT
CAISWGDTEAFF
>-|TRBJ1-1|-|TRBV20-1
TGCAGTGCTGGAAATATCGCTGAAGCTTTCTTT
CSAGNIAEAFF